These 23 T cell receptor beta chains originate from one sample sequenced in a study of shared clonotypes between healthy human individuals. Measured with immunoSEQ multiplex PCR; TCRdb has only the in-frame clones, and not every one. The sample yields around 1.6 million clones, nearly 99% seen once. Sequenced sample: naive CD4+ T cells sorted from blood. Stated subset: CD45RA+ positively selected. The receptors come from a man aged 25 to 45 in good health.

The V and J genes are TRBV6-1 and TRBJ1-2; D unresolved. Trimming pared 4 bases from V and 3 bases from J, leaving 9 bases between. Germline V gives CDR1 MNHNS, CDR2 SASEGT. This CDR3 spans 13 amino acids. Here the CDR3 reads CASSGVLDYGYTF. The CDR3 DNA reads as TGTGCCAGCAGTGGTGTACTGGACTATGGCTACACCTTC.

This chain connects TRBV9 to TRBJ2-3; D might be TRBD2 (6 bases). V lost 0 bases, J lost 1 base, and 9 bases lay in between. This CDR3 has 15 amino acids. From germline, CDR1 is SGDLS and CDR2 YYNGEE. CDR3 sequence reads: CASSVGPSGTDTQYF. The CDR3 region has the DNA TGTGCCAGCAGCGTAGGTCCTAGCGGCACAGATACGCAGTATTTT.

The chain couples TRBV5-1 to TRBJ2-1; 8 positions match TRBD2. Germline loops: CDR1 SGHRS, CDR2 YFSETQ. Trimming took 6 bases from V and 4 from J; bases not matched to a gene: 6. This CDR3 has 14 amino acids. CDR3 region: CASTRAGAYNEQFF. The CDR3 bases are TGCGCCAGCACGAGAGCGGGAGCTTACAATGAGCAGTTCTTC.

The table lists this clone with a count of one. This chain connects TRBV27 to TRBJ1-2; the D gene is possibly TRBD1 (5 bases). Trimming left V 1 base short and J 7 bases short, with 16 bases between. The germline V gene has CDR1 MNHEY and CDR2 SMNVEV (reference sequence). This CDR3 comprises 15 residues. CDR3 DNA sequence: TGTGCCAGCAGTTTATTGGGCCAGGGTAATGGTGGCTACACCTTC. Protein: CASSLLGQGNGGYTF.

Notes on this clone: Other DNA sequences from this sample encode an identical CDR3 as well. V gene TRBV9 combines with J gene TRBJ2-7; D tentatively reads TRBD1 or TRBD2 (5 bases each). CDR3 length equals 15 residues. Trimming stripped 0 bases from V and 0 bases from J, with 10 bases between. CDR1 is SGDLS, CDR2 YYNGEE, per germline. The CDR3 DNA sequence: TGTGCCAGCAGCGTAGCGCCAGGGACCTCCTACGAGCAGTACTTC. Translating it yields CASSVAPGTSYEQYF.

The chain carries TRBV28 and TRBJ1-1; D might be TRBD1 (5 bases). This CDR3 contains 18 residues. Deletions cut 5 bases from V and 2 bases from J, with 24 bases between. CDR1 MDHEN and CDR2 SYDVKM come from the germline V gene. This CDR3 reads CASSPGHRGTGSNTEAFF. CDR3 DNA: TGTGCCAGCAGTCCCGGCCACCGAGGGACGGGATCAAACACTGAAGCTTTCTTT.

This chain links TRBV2 with TRBJ2-3; D is unresolved. The germline V and J ends were trimmed by 3 bases and 8 bases, with 21 bases remaining between them. Germline V CDR1 and CDR2: SNHLY, FYNNEI. The CDR3 consists of 16 residues. The DNA of the CDR3 is TGTGCCAGCAGTGAGTACAGTCAAACGGTTTCTGGTACGCAGTATTTT. This translates into CASSEYSQTVSGTQYF.

The J gene is TRBJ2-5, the V gene TRBV5-1; 8 bases are shared with TRBD1. Trimming took 3 bases from V and 5 from J; bases not matched to a gene: 3. The germline V gene has CDR1 SGHRS and CDR2 YFSETQ. The CDR3 covers 13 residues. This CDR3 reads CASSSGGAETQYF. The CDR3 coding sequence is TGCGCCAGCAGCTCAGGGGGCGCGGAGACCCAGTACTTC.

This clone has only one observation. The chain links TRBV2 to TRBJ2-4, with TRBD2 matching over 11 bases. The CDR3 sequence is 15 residues long. The germline gives CDR1 SNHLY, CDR2 FYNNEI. The V gene end was trimmed by 4 bases and the J gene end by 8 bases; junction bases not matched to a gene: 7. CDR3 DNA sequence: TGTGCCAGCAGTGGACTAGCGGGAAGGGGGGACATTCAGTACTTC. It yields the protein CASSGLAGRGDIQYF.

The V call is TRBV7-9, the J call TRBJ2-3; D possibly matches TRBD1 or TRBD2 (6 bases each). CDR3 length: 18 residues. Germline V gene sequence: CDR1 SEHNR, CDR2 FQNEAQ (reference sequence). Trimming removed 2 bases at V and 1 base at J, with 19 bases between. As DNA, the CDR3 is TGTGCCAGCAGCTTACGGGGGCTAGACAGAGGGGGCACAGATACGCAGTATTTT. It yields the protein CASSLRGLDRGGTDTQYF. Drawing the rest from reference TRBV7-9 and TRBJ2-3, the complete variable domain is DTGVSQNPRHKITKRGQNVTFRCDPISEHNRLYWYRQTLGQGPEFLTYFQNEAQLEKSRLLSDRFSAERPKGSFSTLEIQRTEQGDSAMYLCASSLRGLDRGGTDTQYFGPGTRLTVL.

The chain employs TRBV9 and TRBJ2-6; D perhaps matches TRBD1 (5 bases). The CDR3 has 15 amino acids. The germline gives CDR1 SGDLS, CDR2 YYNGEE. V lost 3 bases and J 3 bases, leaving 10 bases between the germline ends. DNA of the CDR3: TGTGCCAGCAGCGCGGTGGGGCATGGGGCCAACGTCCTGACTTTC. It specifies CASSAVGHGANVLTF.

This chain connects TRBV15 to TRBJ1-5, with D uncertain. Per germline, CDR1 LNHNV and CDR2 YYDKDF (reference sequence). This CDR3 has 17 amino acids. The ends were cut back, 3 bases at V and 0 bases at J, with 15 bases in the middle. The CDR3 here is CATSSAGLPYSNQPQHF. The CDR3 coding sequence is TGTGCCACCAGCAGCGCCGGGTTGCCTTATAGCAATCAGCCCCAGCATTTT.

The chain is built from TRBV4-3 and TRBJ2-7; D might be TRBD1 (6 bases). CDR3 length: 14 amino acids. CDR1 is LGHNA, CDR2 YSLEER, per germline. Between the trimmed V and J ends, which lost 3 bases and 0 bases, there was a span of 9 bases. The CDR3 sequence: CASSQDRFSYEQYF. The DNA for the CDR3 is TGCGCCAGCAGCCAGGACAGATTCTCCTACGAGCAGTACTTC.

A word on this clone: Other nucleotide sequences from this sample produce the same CDR3. This chain uses TRBV29-1 with TRBJ2-3; no clear D gene. CDR3 length: 12 amino acids. The ends were cut back, 3 bases at V and 1 base at J, with 5 bases in the middle. Germline CDR1 reads SQVTM; CDR2 reads ANQGSEA. Here the CDR3 DNA reads TGCAGCGTTGATGAGGGCACAGATACGCAGTATTTT. It specifies CSVDEGTDTQYF.

V and J are TRBV19 and TRBJ2-5; 10 nucleotides line up with TRBD2. CDR1 is LNHDA and CDR2 is SQIVND in the germline V gene (reference sequence). This CDR3 has 15 amino acids. Losses at the gene ends were 8 bases for V and 5 bases for J; bases not matched to a gene: 11. The CDR3 region is CASALSGRLGETQYF. The DNA for the CDR3 is TGTGCCAGTGCCCTTAGCGGGAGGCTGGGTGAGACCCAGTACTTC.

This chain joins TRBV10-3 and TRBJ2-1; a weak D match, TRBD1 (5 bases). Per the germline V gene, CDR1 is ENHRY and CDR2 is SYGVKD. The germline V and J ends were trimmed by 6 bases and 5 bases, with 14 bases remaining between them. The CDR3 covers 14 residues. CDR3: CAISLHDSDNEQFF. Written as DNA, the CDR3 is TGTGCCATCAGCCTACATGACAGTGACAATGAGCAGTTCTTC.

CDR3 nucleotides: TGTGCCAGCTCACCCCCGGGACAGGGTACCGGGAACACTGAAGCTTTCTTT. Translation: CASSPPGQGTGNTEAFF. The chain is built from TRBV18 and TRBJ1-1, with TRBD1 matching over 9 bases. The CDR3 covers 17 residues. The J segment lost 1 base and the V segment lost 3 bases, leaving 9 bases of the junction unmatched. CDR1 is KGHSH, CDR2 LQKENI, per germline.

This chain connects TRBV10-2 to TRBJ2-1; the match to TRBD2 covers 12 bases. V shed 6 bases and J 5 bases; nucleotides not matched to a gene: 8. The CDR3 sequence is 16 residues long. CDR1 WSHSY and CDR2 SAAADI come from the germline V gene. The CDR3 here is CASRRTSGEGNNEQFF. The CDR3, as DNA: TGCGCCAGCAGGAGGACTAGCGGGGAGGGTAACAATGAGCAGTTCTTC.

The chain couples TRBV29-1 to TRBJ1-2; 7 bases are a match to TRBD1. The CDR3 has 11 residues. CDR1 is SQVTM, CDR2 ANQGSEA, per germline. After removal of 7 bases from V and 6 bases from J, the junction contained 5 bases not matched to a gene. This chain's CDR3 is CSAQGGDGYTF. As DNA, the CDR3 is TGCAGCGCCCAGGGGGGCGATGGCTACACCTTC.

V is TRBV19 and J is TRBJ2-5; 7 bases are a match to TRBD2. The CDR3 has 14 residues. Trimming removed 3 bases from V and 9 bases from J; junction bases left unmatched: 10. Germline loops: CDR1 LNHDA, CDR2 SQIVND (reference sequence). CDR3 bases: TGTGCCAGTAGTATCGGCGGCGGGAGAGGGTCCCAGTACTTC. Amino acid sequence: CASSIGGGRGSQYF.

The CDR3 here is CASSYARRANYGYTF. CDR3 in DNA: TGTGCCAGCAGTTACGCAAGGCGGGCTAACTATGGCTACACCTTC. The chain couples TRBV6-5 to TRBJ1-2; D uncertain. Trimming stripped 2 bases from V and 0 bases from J, with 10 bases between. Germline V gene lookup returns CDR1 MNHEY and CDR2 SVGAGI. CDR3 length equals 15 residues.

The rearrangement joins TRBV27 to TRBJ2-2; 8 nucleotides agree with TRBD1. V trimming: 7 bases; J trimming: 1 base; junction bases outside the gene matches: 5. CDR1 is MNHEY, CDR2 SMNVEV, per germline (reference sequence). This CDR3 comprises 15 residues. The CDR3 here is CASNRGSRNTGELFF. The CDR3 region has the DNA TGTGCCAGCAACAGGGGGTCTAGGAACACCGGGGAGCTGTTTTTT.

The chain couples TRBV7-2 to TRBJ2-4, with D perhaps TRBD2 (6 bases). With 0 bases removed from V and 3 bases from J, the gap between germline ends came to 15 bases. Germline V gives CDR1 SGHTA, CDR2 FQGNSA. There are 17 residues in the CDR3. Here the CDR3 reads CASSLAAGPGSKNIQYF. In DNA, the CDR3 is TGTGCCAGCAGCTTAGCGGCGGGGCCTGGGAGCAAAAACATTCAGTACTTC.